Below, 19 T cell receptor beta chains from the same sample are listed, as sequenced in a study of blood T cells in healthy people across ages. A J-beta primer mix and a sample-barcoded 5' primer were used in a second PCR of roughly 7 to 12 cycles. TCRdb reanalysed the 5' RACE reads using MiXCR and keeps one entry per CDR3 protein. The table includes approximately 1,000,000 distinct CDR3 sequences, more than 30% detected once. Material: blood. The receptor source for this set is a man in his late teens or twenties in good health.

This clonotype was observed once. CDR3 coding DNA: TGTGCCAGCAGTCCACGGACAGGGACCTATGGCTACACCTTC. It yields the protein CASSPRTGTYGYTF. The genes are TRBV12-3 or TRBV12-4 and TRBJ1-2; TRBD1 aligns across 8 bases. J was trimmed by 4 bases and V by 5 bases; bases with no gene match: 6. CDR3 size: 14 residues.

V gene TRBV11-3 combines with J gene TRBJ2-5; 7 nucleotides align to TRBD2. Trimming at V came to 1 base and at J to 4 bases, leaving 6 bases not matched to a gene. This CDR3 comprises 15 residues. From germline, CDR1 is SGHNT and CDR2 YENEEA. The CDR3 loop is CASSLGSTSAETQYF. The DNA of the CDR3 is TGTGCCAGCAGCTTAGGAAGCACTAGCGCAGAGACCCAGTACTTC. Based on the CDR3 plus reference TRBV11-3 and TRBJ2-5, the full variable domain is EAGVVQSPRYKIIEKKQPVAFWCNPISGHNTLYWYLQNLGQGPELLIRYENEEAVDDSQLPKDRFSAERLKGVDSTLKIQPAELGDSAVYLCASSLGSTSAETQYFGPGTRLLVL.

This clonotype was seen a handful of times. The chain combines TRBV6-6 with TRBJ2-3, with D perhaps assigned TRBD1 or TRBD2 (5 bases each). There are 15 residues in the CDR3. Germline CDR1 and CDR2: MNHNY and SVGAGI (reference sequence). V was cut by 8 bases and J by 2 bases, with 17 bases left in between. CDR3 sequence: CASGPTGLITDTQYF. The CDR3 DNA sequence: TGTGCCAGCGGCCCCACGGGGCTAATCACAGATACGCAGTATTTT.

The chain carries TRBV5-6 and TRBJ2-5, with 8 positions matching TRBD2. The junction had 7 bases not matched to a gene; V was cut back by 4 bases and J by 2 bases. In germline, CDR1 is SGHDT, CDR2 YYEEEE. The CDR3 is 15 amino acids. The CDR3 loop reads CASSLRLAHQETQYF. In DNA, the CDR3 is TGTGCCAGCAGCCTAAGACTAGCGCATCAAGAGACCCAGTACTTC.

This chain connects TRBV7-9 to TRBJ2-4, with D perhaps matching TRBD1 (7 bases). The J call may be mistaken, given a closer DNA end match to TRBJ2-7. The CDR3 sequence is 15 residues long. Germline values: CDR1 SEHNR, CDR2 FQNEAQ (reference sequence). CDR3 in DNA: TGTGCCAGCAGCCTACTAGCAGGGACAGCCCACGAGCAGTACTTC. It is translated as CASSLLAGTAHEQYF.

V usage is TRBV2 and J usage is TRBJ2-3; 10 bases align to TRBD2. Looked up from germline, CDR1 is SNHLY and CDR2 is FYNNEI. The V segment lost 7 bases and the J segment 3 bases; nucleotides outside the gene matches: 4. The CDR3 is made up of 14 amino acids. The CDR3 region has the DNA TGTGCCAGCACCCAGCGGGGGGGAACAGATACGCAGTATTTT. This encodes CASTQRGGTDTQYF.

Of note for this clonotype: One end of the junction is discordant with germline, which a read error may explain. The chain couples TRBV6-5 to TRBJ2-1; 10 bases map to TRBD2. Germline-derived CDR1 and CDR2 are MNHEY and SVGAGI. CDR3 length: 17 amino acids. DNA of the CDR3: TGTGCCAGCGGTTACTCGAGTTCCAGCGGGAGGGAAAATGAGCAGTTCTTC. Translated, it gives CASGYSSSSGRENEQFF.

The chain uses TRBV29-1 and TRBJ1-3; no clear D. There are 12 residues in the CDR3. V was pared by 8 bases and J by 1 base, with 9 bases between. CDR1 is SQVTM, CDR2 ANQGSEA, per germline. The DNA of the CDR3 is TGCAGCTTTAGCCCGTCTGGAAACACCATATATTTT. Its translation: CSFSPSGNTIYF.

Only a few counts were recorded for this clonotype. This chain uses TRBV6-6 with TRBJ1-1, with D unclear. CDR1 and CDR2 from the germline V gene are MNHNY and SVGAGI (reference sequence). V was cut by 5 bases and J by 0 bases, with 7 bases left in between. The CDR3 contains 13 residues. DNA for the CDR3: TGTGCCAGCAGTGCGAGACTGAACACTGAAGCTTTCTTT. Protein product: CASSARLNTEAFF.

This clonotype was counted a few times. The chain carries TRBV27 and TRBJ1-4; no firm D call. V lost 0 bases and J 5 bases, leaving 10 bases between the germline ends. Germline V gene lookup returns CDR1 MNHEY and CDR2 SMNVEV (reference sequence). The CDR3 length is 15 residues. CDR3 in DNA: TGTGCCAGCAGTTTATCGGCAGCTGTCAATGAAAAACTGTTTTTT. Translated, it gives CASSLSAAVNEKLFF.

This clonotype was seen once. The chain uses TRBV7-3 and TRBJ2-1, with TRBD1 matching 7 bases. V dropped 0 bases and J dropped 8; count of bases not matched to a gene: 10. The germline V gene encodes CDR1 SGHTA and CDR2 FQGTGA. The CDR3 totals 16 residues. CDR3 residues: CASSLTLQDRPHEQFF. As DNA, the CDR3 is TGTGCCAGCAGCTTAACCTTACAGGACAGGCCCCATGAGCAGTTCTTC.

This chain joins TRBV29-1 and TRBJ2-2, with D perhaps matching TRBD1 or TRBD2 (5 bases each). Per the germline V gene, CDR1 is SQVTM and CDR2 is ANQGSEA. V was cut by 6 bases and J by 4 bases, with 15 bases left in between. The CDR3 length is 14 residues. CDR3 sequence: CSVMGPGGTGELFF. The CDR3 nucleotides read TGCAGCGTAATGGGACCCGGCGGCACCGGGGAGCTGTTTTTT.

This clonotype came up a few times. V and J are TRBV7-9 and TRBJ1-1; 8 nucleotides line up with TRBD1. The CDR3 has 16 amino acids. The trim removed 7 bases at V and 2 bases at J, leaving 12 bases unmatched. Germline V gene lookup returns CDR1 SEHNR and CDR2 FQNEAQ (reference sequence). CDR3 bases: TGTGCCAGCACCCCCAACCGGGACAGGCTAAACACTGAAGCTTTCTTT. Translation gives CASTPNRDRLNTEAFF. Based on the CDR3 plus reference TRBV7-9 and TRBJ1-1, the full variable domain is DTGVSQNPRHKITKRGQNVTFRCDPISEHNRLYWYRQTLGQGPEFLTYFQNEAQLEKSRLLSDRFSAERPKGSFSTLEIQRTEQGDSAMYLCASTPNRDRLNTEAFFGQGTRLTVV.

The gene calls are TRBV20-1 and TRBJ1-1; unclear D gene. V lost 1 base and J lost 3, with 9 bases in between. Germline values: CDR1 DFQATT, CDR2 SNEGSKA (reference sequence). The CDR3 has 13 residues. CDR3 coding DNA: TGCAGTGCTAGAGGCCAGGTAGACACTGAAGCTTTCTTT. As protein: CSARGQVDTEAFF.

The J gene is TRBJ2-1, the V gene TRBV4-1; D unclear. V was trimmed by 4 bases and J by 8 bases, leaving 21 bases between them. This CDR3 spans 16 amino acids. CDR1 MGHRA and CDR2 YSYEKL come from the germline V gene. The CDR3 DNA follows: TGCGCCAGCAGCCGAAGTGCTGGCGCATTTCAGGATGAGCAGTTCTTC. This encodes CASSRSAGAFQDEQFF.

This clonotype was counted ten times or more. This chain links TRBV3-1 with TRBJ2-1, with TRBD2 matching over 9 bases. Germline assignment: CDR1 LGHDT and CDR2 YNNKEL (reference sequence). Trimming cost V 1 base and J 10 bases; bases outside gene matches: 8. CDR3 size: 15 residues. CDR3 sequence (DNA): TGTGCCAGCAGCCAAGCGGGACTAGCCGACCGAGAGCAGTTCTTC. It is translated as CASSQAGLADREQFF.

This chain uses TRBV27 with TRBJ1-2; D uncertain. Germline V gene lookup returns CDR1 MNHEY and CDR2 SMNVEV (reference sequence). This CDR3 has 14 residues. The V end lost 1 base, the J end lost 4 bases, and 10 bases lay between the germline ends. The CDR3 DNA follows: TGTGCCAGCAGTTTATATGCCGGGTCCTATGGCTACACCTTC. It specifies CASSLYAGSYGYTF.

CDR3 sequence reads: CASSIDWLGVRNEQFF. Here the CDR3 DNA reads TGTGCCAGTAGTATAGATTGGCTTGGGGTCCGGAATGAGCAGTTCTTC. The V gene is TRBV19, the J gene TRBJ2-1; no clear D. Germline CDR1 reads LNHDA; CDR2 reads SQIVND (reference sequence). This CDR3 spans 16 amino acids. V was shortened by 0 bases and J by 7 bases, with 16 bases between the two germline ends.

The chain couples TRBV7-2 to TRBJ1-2, with a possible D match to TRBD1 (6 bases). This CDR3 has 17 amino acids. Trimming removed 3 bases at V and 2 bases at J, with 19 bases between. Germline lookup yields CDR1 SGHTA and CDR2 FQGNSA. In DNA form, the CDR3 reads TGTGCCAGCAGCTTTTCCACGGGGGGGGCGCTCAACTATGGCTACACCTTC. This sequence encodes CASSFSTGGALNYGYTF.